One and the same sample provided the 30 T cell receptor beta chains below, sequenced in a study of T-cell reconstitution after alpha-beta-depleted transplantation in children (dated by TCRdb to the mid-2010s). Preparation of the library involved PCR. The instrument was an Illumina HiSeq 2500. Molecular barcoding was employed in the preparation of TCR libraries, with unique molecular identifiers being used to normalize TCRbeta repertoire quantification. Using fastp at Q25 and MiXCR, TCRdb reprocessed the public reads and kept productive beta chains. Entries that share a CDR3 protein sequence are merged under the most common genes and DNA. The sample table lists 200,000 to 300,000 distinct CDR3 sequences, more than 10% of them with a count of one. The top ten constitute over 2% of the sample. Specimen: PBMCs from the stem cell graft donor, collected from the stem cell graft. These TCRs come from a human donor who donated a stem cell graft to a child with acute lymphoblastic leukemia.

The table lists this clonotype with many counts. The chain recombines TRBV30 with TRBJ1-1, with 7 positions matching TRBD1. This CDR3 region has 13 residues. J was trimmed by 1 base and V by 5 bases; bases with no gene match: 4. CDR1 and CDR2 from the germline V gene are GTSNPN and SVGIG (reference sequence). The CDR3 DNA is TGTGCCTGGGACAGGGCCCAGAACACTGAAGCTTTCTTT. Translation gives CAWDRAQNTEAFF.

This clonotype is medium-sized by share. The chain is built from TRBV21-1 and TRBJ2-1; the D segment call TRBD1 is taken from the table without a DNA check. TRBV21-1 is annotated as a pseudogene. The CDR3 is made up of 14 amino acids. The CDR3 coding sequence is TGTGCCAGCAGCAACCGGGCGAGGAACGATGAGCAGTTCTTC. Translating gives CASSNRARNDEQFF.

This clonotype was detected ten times or more. The chain recombines TRBV27 with TRBJ2-7; D remains unclear. Germline V gene sequence: CDR1 MNHEY, CDR2 SMNVEV (reference sequence). Trimming took 3 bases from V and 5 from J, leaving 14 bases between them. This CDR3 has 14 amino acids. DNA for the CDR3: TGTGCCAGCAGTTTGCACCCGATGGGTGACGAGCAGTACTTC. Translation: CASSLHPMGDEQYF.

This clonotype appeared many times. The V and J genes are TRBV6-1 and TRBJ1-1; maybe TRBD1 (6 bases). CDR3 size: 15 residues. Germline V gives CDR1 MNHNS, CDR2 SASEGT. The germline V and J ends were trimmed by 5 bases and 3 bases, with 16 bases remaining between them. The CDR3 DNA sequence: TGTGCCAGCAGTCGATCAGGGGTCGGGGACACTGAAGCTTTCTTT. Translated: CASSRSGVGDTEAFF.

Ten or more counts support this clonotype. The chain joins TRBV6-5 to TRBJ1-2; 8 bases align to TRBD1. V was clipped by 4 bases and J by 0 bases; unmatched bases: 7. Germline assignment: CDR1 MNHEY and CDR2 SVGAGI. The CDR3 contains 16 residues. CDR3 DNA: TGTGCCAGCAGTTCCAGGACAGGGTTGGCTAACTATGGCTACACCTTC. Amino acids: CASSSRTGLANYGYTF.

The table lists this clonotype with many counts. For the CDR3, the DNA is TGTGCCAGCAGACCTAGTCGGGACATTCAGTACTTC. Translated, it gives CASRPSRDIQYF. This sequence joins TRBV6-6 and TRBJ2-4; no definite D call. The CDR3 spans 12 residues. Germline-derived CDR1 and CDR2 are MNHNY and SVGAGI (reference sequence). With 6 bases removed from V and 8 bases from J, the gap between germline ends came to 11 bases.

This clonotype was picked up many times. V is TRBV30 and J is TRBJ1-1; no definite D call. The germline V gene encodes CDR1 GTSNPN and CDR2 SVGIG (reference sequence). Trimming stripped 4 bases from V and 4 bases from J, with 10 bases between. The CDR3 has 12 amino acids. The CDR3 reads CAWIRPGTEAFF. Here the CDR3 DNA reads TGTGCCTGGATCCGACCTGGCACTGAAGCTTTCTTT.

Ten or more counts support this clonotype. This chain joins TRBV4-1 and TRBJ2-7, with D possibly being TRBD2 (7 bases). The V end lost 0 bases, the J end lost 5 bases, and 11 bases lay between the germline ends. Germline loops: CDR1 MGHRA, CDR2 YSYEKL. This CDR3 comprises 14 residues. This CDR3 reads CASSQDRGADEQYF. The CDR3 nucleotides read TGCGCCAGCAGCCAAGATCGGGGGGCGGACGAGCAGTACTTC.

This chain connects TRBV28 to TRBJ1-1; D unclear. Germline CDR1 and CDR2: MDHEN and SYDVKM. This CDR3 has 12 amino acids. The ends were cut back, 3 bases at V and 5 bases at J, with 7 bases in the middle. CDR3 region: CASSFGATEAFF. In nucleotides, the CDR3 is TGTGCCAGCAGTTTCGGAGCGACTGAAGCTTTCTTT.

This clonotype was detected many times. J is TRBJ2-2 and V is TRBV10-3; 9 nucleotides agree with TRBD1. Germline V lookup: CDR1 ENHRY, CDR2 SYGVKD. V lost 7 bases and J lost 3; bases outside the gene matches: 6. This CDR3 has 15 amino acids. The CDR3 loop is CAITDRGYDTGELFF. DNA of the CDR3: TGTGCCATCACGGACAGGGGATACGACACCGGGGAGCTGTTTTTT.

This clonotype came up many times. The CDR3 bases are TGTGCCAGCAGCCCCCACAGTGGCAGGGGGGGTTCACCCCTCCACTTT. This sequence encodes CASSPHSGRGGSPLHF. The chain is built from TRBV9 and TRBJ1-6; 7 bases match TRBD1. V lost 4 bases, J lost 9 bases, and 13 bases stayed unmatched. Germline assignment: CDR1 SGDLS and CDR2 YYNGEE. The CDR3 totals 16 residues. The full variable domain, rest sourced from reference TRBV9 and TRBJ1-6, is DSGVTQTPKHLITATGQRVTLRCSPRSGDLSVYWYQQSLDQGLQFLIQYYNGEERAKGNILERFSAQQFPDLHSELNLSSLELGDSALYFCASSPHSGRGGSPLHFGNGTRLTVT.

In this sample, this clonotype turned up many times. The chain joins TRBV12-3 or TRBV12-4 to TRBJ2-6; D is possibly TRBD1 (6 bases). The CDR3 runs 15 residues. Trimming stripped 4 bases from V and 2 bases from J, with 9 bases between. The CDR3 reads CASSSRGAGANVLTF. As DNA, the CDR3 is TGTGCCAGCAGTTCCAGGGGAGCTGGGGCCAACGTCCTGACTTTC.

The chain has TRBV20-1 and TRBJ1-4, with 10 bases aligning to TRBD1. Germline V gives CDR1 DFQATT, CDR2 SNEGSKA (reference sequence). The ends lost 3 bases at V and 5 bases at J; junction bases unmatched: 6. The CDR3 sequence is 15 residues long. Written as DNA, the CDR3 is TGCAGTGCTAGCGATCCGGGACAGGGGAATGAAAAACTGTTTTTT. Translated: CSASDPGQGNEKLFF.

This clonotype was recorded many times. The chain has TRBV7-2 and TRBJ2-7; D perhaps matches TRBD1 (6 bases). CDR3 length equals 14 residues. V lost 4 bases to trimming and J lost 7 bases, with 17 bases between them. Germline loops: CDR1 SGHTA, CDR2 FQGNSA. DNA of the CDR3: TGTGCCAGCAGCTATAGACAGGAGCGAGGGGAGCAGTACTTC. This sequence encodes CASSYRQERGEQYF.

In the case of this clonotype: At one boundary the junction diverges from the germline segment, which might be a read error. V usage is TRBV5-4 and J usage is TRBJ2-7; D is uncertain. Germline V gives CDR1 SGHNT, CDR2 YYREEE (reference sequence). The CDR3 loop spans 14 amino acids. DNA for the CDR3: TGTCCCAGCAGTTTAGTGGGCGGAAATTACGAGCAGTACTTC. It codes for CPSSLVGGNYEQYF.

At least ten counts were recorded for this clonotype. The genes are TRBV6-2 or TRBV6-3 and TRBJ2-3; D is tentatively TRBD1 or TRBD2 (6 bases each). CDR1 is MNHEY, CDR2 SVGEGT, per germline. The CDR3 has 14 residues. The V end was cut by 4 bases, the J end by 3 bases, with 11 bases between. CDR3 sequence (DNA): TGTGCCAGCAGTTTTACGGGGGCGACAGATACGCAGTATTTT. Translating it yields CASSFTGATDTQYF.

This clonotype has a count of ten or more. This chain uses TRBV6-1 with TRBJ1-6; TRBD1 matches at 9 bases. The CDR3 contains 16 residues. J lost 2 bases, V lost 6 bases, and 5 bases had no gene match. The germline gives CDR1 MNHNS, CDR2 SASEGT. CDR3 coding DNA: TGTGCCAGCAGACAGGGGGCAGAGACCTATAATTCACCCCTCCACTTT. Its protein is CASRQGAETYNSPLHF.

The J gene is TRBJ1-4, the V gene TRBV20-1; D gene uncertain. In germline, CDR1 is DFQATT, CDR2 SNEGSKA (reference sequence). The CDR3 sequence is 12 residues long. With 2 bases removed from V and 7 bases from J, the gap between germline ends came to 8 bases. This CDR3 reads CSARPWGEKLFF. The CDR3, as DNA: TGCAGTGCTAGACCCTGGGGTGAAAAACTGTTTTTT.

This clonotype was seen at least ten times. The gene calls are TRBV5-1 and TRBJ1-1; 7 bases match TRBD1. Germline lookup yields CDR1 SGHRS and CDR2 YFSETQ. V trimming: 4 bases; J trimming: 4 bases; junction bases outside the gene matches: 13. There are 16 residues in the CDR3. CDR3 in amino acids: CASSLSRPGGVTEAFF. For the CDR3, the DNA is TGCGCCAGCAGCCTCTCTCGTCCAGGGGGTGTCACTGAAGCTTTCTTT.

This clonotype appeared many times. The rearrangement joins TRBV5-1 to TRBJ2-3; 10 bases map to TRBD1. The ends lost 4 bases at V and 4 bases at J; junction bases unmatched: 9. The CDR3 runs to 16 residues. CDR1 and CDR2 from the germline V gene are SGHRS and YFSETQ. CDR3 bases: TGCGCCAGCAGCGGTCGTAGACAGGGGGCTGCAGATACGCAGTATTTT. It is translated as CASSGRRQGAADTQYF.

The V call is TRBV20-1, the J call TRBJ1-5; 9 bases line up with TRBD1. Germline loops: CDR1 DFQATT, CDR2 SNEGSKA (reference sequence). The CDR3 loop spans 13 amino acids. With 6 bases clipped from V and 5 bases from J, the junction kept 5 bases outside the gene matches. CDR3 nucleotides: TGCAGTGCGGGAACAGGGGGCGATCAGCCCCAGCATTTT. It codes for CSAGTGGDQPQHF.

This clonotype occurred many times. This chain links TRBV9 with TRBJ2-1; D is uncertain. V lost 4 bases to trimming and J lost 8 bases, with 13 bases between them. Germline V gene sequence: CDR1 SGDLS, CDR2 YYNGEE. The CDR3 runs 13 residues. CDR3 sequence reads: CASSPRSVDEQFF. The CDR3 region has the DNA TGTGCCAGCAGCCCCCGCAGTGTCGATGAGCAGTTCTTC.

The table lists this clonotype with many counts. V is TRBV28 and J is TRBJ2-3, with 11 bases matching TRBD2. V shed 6 bases, J shed 2 bases, and the junction held 10 bases outside the gene matches. The V gene's germline CDR1 is MDHEN and CDR2 SYDVKM. This CDR3 contains 17 residues. The CDR3 sequence is CASSWGIAGGTTDTQYF. The CDR3 DNA reads as TGTGCCAGCAGCTGGGGGATAGCGGGGGGGACCACAGATACGCAGTATTTT.

The table lists this clonotype with many counts. The CDR3 spells CASRTQGVGATEAFF. CDR3 in DNA: TGTGCCAGCAGAACGCAAGGGGTTGGGGCTACTGAAGCTTTCTTT. The rearrangement uses TRBV4-2 and TRBJ1-1, with D maybe TRBD1 (5 bases). This CDR3 is 15 amino acids long. The germline gives CDR1 LGHNA, CDR2 YNFKEQ. Deletions cut 6 bases from V and 5 bases from J, with 19 bases between.

This clonotype has more than one count but fewer than ten. The chain links TRBV11-2 to TRBJ2-1, with 14 bases matching TRBD2. This CDR3 has 19 residues. CDR1 SGHAT and CDR2 FQNNGV come from the germline V gene. V gave up 2 bases and J gave up 10 bases; unmatched junction bases: 16. The CDR3 spells CASSLTPFRTSGRPGEQFF. The CDR3 DNA reads TGTGCCAGCAGCTTAACTCCTTTCCGGACTAGCGGGAGGCCAGGAGAGCAGTTCTTC. The full variable domain, its missing parts supplied by reference TRBV11-2 and TRBJ2-1, is EAGVAQSPRYKIIEKRQSVAFWCNPISGHATLYWYQQILGQGPKLLIQFQNNGVVDDSQLPKDRFSAERLKGVDSTLKIQPAKLEDSAVYLCASSLTPFRTSGRPGEQFFGPGTRLTVL.

This clonotype was seen ten or more times. This chain connects TRBV29-1 to TRBJ2-7; the D gene is possibly TRBD2 (5 bases). The germline gives CDR1 SQVTM, CDR2 ANQGSEA. V was pared by 1 base and J by 9 bases, with 13 bases between. The CDR3 contains 12 residues. The CDR3 here is CSVEAREDGQYF. The DNA for the CDR3 is TGCAGCGTTGAAGCCCGGGAAGATGGGCAGTACTTC.

This clonotype occurred many times. This chain joins TRBV29-1 and TRBJ2-7, with TRBD1 matching over 7 bases. The V gene's germline CDR1 is SQVTM and CDR2 ANQGSEA. V lost 6 bases, J lost 1 base, and 3 bases stayed unmatched. The CDR3 is 12 amino acids. The CDR3 DNA sequence: TGCAGCGTACGGGACAGTTCCTACGAGCAGTACTTC. This codes for CSVRDSSYEQYF.

This clonotype was detected ten times or more. The chain uses TRBV12-3 or TRBV12-4 and TRBJ2-2; 10 nucleotides match TRBD1. CDR3 size: 16 residues. V lost 5 bases to trimming and J lost 4 bases; unmatched junction nucleotides: 7. CDR3 sequence reads: CASSPPGQGSTGELFF. In DNA, the CDR3 is TGTGCCAGCAGTCCTCCGGGACAGGGGTCCACCGGGGAGCTGTTTTTT.

The table lists this clonotype with many counts. The rearrangement links TRBV7-9 to TRBJ2-5; no clear D. CDR1 is SEHNR, CDR2 FQNEAQ, per germline (reference sequence). The CDR3 consists of 13 residues. Trimming shortened V by 7 bases and J by 8 bases, and 17 bases separated the two germline ends. This chain's CDR3 is CASKVGEDGTQYF. In nucleotides, the CDR3 is TGTGCCAGCAAGGTTGGCGAGGACGGTACCCAGTACTTC.

In this sample, this clonotype turned up many times. CDR3 protein: CSVGQGETQYF. The CDR3 DNA sequence: TGCAGCGTTGGGCAGGGCGAGACCCAGTACTTC. The gene calls are TRBV29-1 and TRBJ2-5; D is possibly TRBD1 (5 bases). The V and J ends lost 4 bases and 5 bases respectively, with 8 bases between them. This CDR3 is 11 amino acids long. Germline V gene lookup returns CDR1 SQVTM and CDR2 ANQGSEA. Drawing the rest from reference TRBV29-1 and TRBJ2-5, the complete variable domain is SAVISQKPSRDICQRGTSLTIQCQVDSQVTMMFWYRQQPGQSLTLIATANQGSEATYESGFVIDKFPISRPNLTFSTLTVSNMSPEDSSIYLCSVGQGETQYFGPGTRLLVL.